This TCR beta chain comes out of a study of cytomegalovirus exposure and HLA in healthy donors. At the level of the study: Around 85 million unique TCR sequences came from HLA-typed donors in an early release.

Study findings and constraints: For most TCR beta V segments, an earlier analysis put the productive rate at about 87% or about 30% of the time. Rarity marked most TCR sequences, yet some public TCRs occurred in many donors.

PCR used 60 Vbeta primers and 13 Jbeta primers. TCRdb keeps only in-frame clones here, not all; method: immunoSEQ multiplex PCR. The repertoire holds tens of thousands of clones, with roughly 67% as singletons. J lost 5 bases, V lost 5 bases, and 7 bases had no gene match. CDR1 is SGHTA and CDR2 is FQGTGA in the germline V gene. The CDR3 length is 15 residues. As to this clone: Its antigen is undetermined.

The V and J genes are TRBV7-3 and TRBJ1-4, with 8 positions matching TRBD1. What was sequenced was PBMCs. The clonotype originates from a middle-aged man in good health and CMV-seronegative. The chain's CDR3 is CASSLSGTGNEKLFF. The CDR3 DNA follows: TGTGCCAGCAGCCTATCCGGGACAGGCAATGAAAAACTGTTTTTT.